This T cell receptor (beta chain) was found in a study of identical twins (dated by TCRdb to the mid-2010s). Notes on the research overall: The study deep-sequenced TCR alpha and beta repertoires from monozygotic twins, unrelated adults of various ages and cord blood to test whether fetal clonotypes persist. To rule out contamination, the twin experiments were replicated at different times with different library preparation protocols. Broad study findings and their caveats: Compared with coincidental sharing between unrelated individuals, out-of-frame TCR alpha sequences shared between twins had an excess of sequences with low generation probability. Because the same donors could not be followed over many years, conclusions were based on cross-sectional statistical analysis. A weaker excess of twin sharing was found in beta out-of-frame sequences because the signal-to-noise ratio was lowered by fewer shared sequences. Fewer insertions were carried by abundant cord blood beta clonotypes; a weaker similar trend was observed in young adult naive repertoires, while no such trend was observed in memory repertoires. Recombination models systematically underestimated out-of-frame TCR alpha sharing in monozygotic twins but agreed with sharing between unrelated individuals. Zero-insertion analyses could be partly confounded by invariant T cells such as MAIT and iNKT, although diverse VJ usage argued against such confounding for most clonotypes.

For CDR1 and CDR2, the germline V gene (reference sequence) lists SEHNR and FQNEAQ. The CDR3 spans 14 residues, from the cysteine through the phenylalanine. Kept here is only the CDR3 DNA, which spans 42 bases and is read in frame from base 1. The junction shows trimming of 6 bases on V and 7 bases on J, plus 16 bases between the germline ends. This clonotype has only a few counts. There is no known antigen for this receptor. Per-nucleotide qualities are absent, and no much larger clonotype sits a single base away. All donors were healthy Caucasians. The twin cohort comprised three pairs of female monozygotic twins, all aged roughly 18 to 29 years. CD4+ and CD8+ T cell populations were isolated with positive isolation kits from Invitrogen. The library was made by 5' RACE. Sequencing relied on an Illumina HiSeq 2000. Template switching added a universal primer binding site, and the final cDNA carried a unique molecular identifier that allowed TCR cDNA molecules to be counted accurately. Specific primers in the conserved constant-segment region were used to synthesize first-strand cDNA for the TCR alpha and beta chains. To control for contamination, every cDNA library was double barcoded, receiving both a SMART-Mk sample barcode and Illumina barcodes. TruSeq adapter sequences and Illumina sample barcodes were added in two successive PCR steps. TCR alpha and beta cDNA libraries were sequenced on the Illumina HiSeq platform with custom primers. In the source study's methods: Unique molecular identifiers were extracted from raw reads with MiGEC, and CDR3 positions were determined with MiXCR. For each individual, recombination models were inferred using an EM algorithm with the repgenHMM and IGoR tools. Shared clonotypes were analyzed with the tcR package in R, and sharing was normalized by the product of cloneset sizes. To study raw recombination without the effects of thymic and clonal selection, out-of-frame nonproductive sequences were analyzed. TCRdb handled the public reads itself, with Q25 trimming in fastp and clone calling in MiXCR, and kept productive beta chains. Identical CDR3 proteins give one entry, which carries the most common genes and DNA. None of the V and J calls come from the authors' own analysis; TCRdb made them. The sample yields about 520,000 distinct CDR3 sequences; less than 25% were counted once. Clones ranked in the top ten supply about 0.91% of the sample.

These data were likewise used in another study, on T cells expressing NK-cell markers. The second study also describes: TCR beta-chain repertoires were profiled in sorted CD3+CD56+NKG2C+, CD3+CD56+NKG2C- and CD3+CD56-NKG2C+ T-cell subsets from fewer than 10 donors. Of the eight sequenced donors, seven were found to be HCMV-seropositive and one was found to be HCMV-seronegative. In several experiments an anti-gammadeltaTCR antibody was added to restrict sorting to alphabetaTCR-expressing T cells. In roughly six donors, the dominant CD3+CD56+NKG2C+ clonotypes were among the top 10 CD8+ clonotypes and accounted for about 1.0-7.5% of CD8+ T cells. Those dominant clonotypes were again the most abundant among CD3+CD56-NKG2C+ cells in a handful of donors, at roughly 28.3-60.1%. Whether the expanded NKG2C-expressing T cell clones were specific for HCMV antigens was left unclear. Randomly selected healthy volunteers, three men and five women, were used as the eight sequenced donors. To determine HCMV serostatus, a commercial ELISA kit was used to detect HCMV-specific IgG in serum. MIGEC was used to demultiplex reads and group reads by UMI, and MiTCR was used to assemble and quantify clonotypes. To remove erroneous sequences, TCR cDNA sequences were retained only when supported by two or more reads. The tcR package was used for downstream repertoire analysis, with clonotypes matched between fractions based on CDR3 nucleotide sequence plus V segment. VDJmatch was used to annotate antigen specificity against VDJdb, with one amino acid substitution in CDR3 allowed.

Material for sequencing was CD4+ T cells sorted from blood. The V and J genes are TRBV7-9 and TRBJ2-1; matching of 8 bases hints at TRBD1 as the D gene. This TCR came from a woman between 18 and 29 years old in good health. The sequenced DNA: TGTGCCAGCAGTTTAACAGGGGGGGTAAATGAGCAGTTCTTC. This translates into CASSLTGGVNEQFF.